The 2 T cell receptor beta chains below come from one sample, sequenced in a study of post-analysis software for immune sequencing data. Whole-study findings and limits: Roughly five TRBV segments, including TRBV5-6, TRBV5-1 and TRBV20-1, were more frequent in patients than controls.

TCR beta libraries were prepared from cDNA with unique molecular identifiers. TCRdb recomputed calls from the PCR reads with MiXCR, one row per CDR3 protein. This table holds 700,000 to 900,000 distinct CDR3 sequences, around 46% found once. Their specific antigens are unknown. Sequences were obtained from blood. These receptors originate from a girl aged 10 to 17 with multiple sclerosis.

This clonotype was seen only a few times. V is TRBV5-1 and J is TRBJ2-5, with D possibly being TRBD1 or TRBD2 (5 bases each). The CDR3 covers 15 residues. Trimming left V 1 base short and J 5 bases short, with 15 bases between. Germline V CDR1 and CDR2: SGHRS, YFSETQ. The CDR3 region is CASSLMGTGQETQYF. The CDR3 DNA reads as TGCGCCAGCAGCTTGATGGGGACGGGGCAGGAGACCCAGTACTTC.

The chain joins TRBV28 to TRBJ1-2; tentative D call: TRBD1 (6 bases). Trimming removed 6 bases at V and 8 bases at J, with 13 bases between. Germline values: CDR1 MDHEN, CDR2 SYDVKM. The CDR3 extends over 12 amino acids. The CDR3 loop reads CASRLPTGGYTF. The DNA of the CDR3 is TGTGCCAGCAGACTTCCTACAGGGGGCTACACCTTC.